These T cell receptor beta chains were read from a single sample in a study of tumour-infiltrating T cells in Burkitt lymphoma. Some clones are missing from TCRdb's copy, which holds only in-frame ones; the method was immunoSEQ multiplex PCR. The sample yields 15,000 or so clones, 30% seen once. Material for sequencing was tumor tissue. The receptors shown here come from a human donor with diffuse large B-cell lymphoma. Both conserved end residues are part of each CDR3. The order of the fields is J gene, clone size, D gene, V gene, CDR3 protein, CDR3 DNA. D genes are given only for firm matches. Size values are once, few and many counts, or a class for expanded clones, and some rows have none.

>TRBJ2-5|few|TRBD2|TRBV5-1
CASAPPKGLEGETQYF
TGCGCCAGCGCTCCCCCGAAAGGACTAGAGGGTGAGACCCAGTACTTC
>TRBJ2-1|few|-|TRBV11-2
CASSLFDREQFF
TGTGCCAGCAGCTTATTCGACAGGGAGCAGTTCTTC
>TRBJ2-7|-|-|TRBV5-4
CASSLEQGGYEQYF
TGTGCCAGCAGCTTGGAACAGGGCGGATACGAGCAGTACTTC
>TRBJ1-4|-|-|TRBV27
CASSLGPQGEKLFF
TGTGCCAGCAGTTTAGGGCCTCAAGGGGAAAAACTGTTTTTT
>TRBJ1-5|few|TRBD1|TRBV28
CASSPPTGVQPQHF
TGTGCCAGCAGTCCTCCGACAGGGGTACAGCCCCAGCATTTT
>TRBJ2-2|-|-|TRBV2
CASTSGANTGELFF
TGTGCCAGCACGTCAGGTGCGAACACCGGGGAGCTGTTTTTT
>TRBJ2-3|-|-|TRBV15
CATSRGGESTDTQYF
TGTGCCACCAGCAGAGGAGGGGAAAGCACAGATACGCAGTATTTT
>TRBJ1-4|few|-|TRBV5-6
CASTRGGDANEKLFF
TGTGCCAGCACCCGGGGGGGGGATGCTAATGAAAAACTGTTTTTT
>TRBJ1-2|few|TRBD1|TRBV19
CASTRTGADAYGYTF
TGTGCCAGCACCCGGACAGGGGCAGACGCTTATGGCTACACCTTC
>TRBJ2-2|few|TRBD2|TRBV25-1
CASTDNWGGKDTGELFF
TGTGCCAGCACCGACAACTGGGGGGGAAAGGACACCGGGGAGCTGTTTTTT
>TRBJ2-7|few|-|TRBV6-5
CASSYSMAGIRYEQYF
TGTGCCAGCAGTTACTCGATGGCAGGGATACGCTACGAGCAGTACTTC
>TRBJ2-6|few|TRBD2|TRBV15
CATSRGLAAGANVLTF
TGTGCCACCAGCAGAGGACTAGCTGCTGGGGCCAACGTCCTGACTTTC
>TRBJ2-7|-|-|TRBV21-1
CASNWDEQYF
TGTGCCAGCAACTGGGACGAGCAGTACTTC
>TRBJ2-1|-|TRBD2|TRBV7-9
CASSLWGLAGYNEQFF
TGTGCCAGCAGCTTATGGGGACTAGCGGGGTACAATGAGCAGTTCTTC
>TRBJ1-5|few|TRBD1|TRBV19
CASSVTGGGRPQHF
TGTGCCAGTAGTGTGACAGGGGGCGGACGACCCCAGCATTTT
>TRBJ2-7|-|-|TRBV9
CASSVGGGNEQYF
TGTGCCAGCAGCGTAGGTGGGGGGAACGAGCAGTACTTC
>TRBJ2-1|-|TRBD1|TRBV2
CASIPGQGRNEQFF
TGTGCCAGCATCCCGGGACAGGGACGAAATGAGCAGTTCTTC
>TRBJ1-5|-|-|TRBV7-3
CASSPGHNQPQHF
TGTGCCAGCAGCCCAGGACACAATCAGCCCCAGCATTTT
>TRBJ2-7|-|-|TRBV7-2
CASSPFYEQYF
TGTGCCAGCAGCCCTTTTTACGAGCAGTACTTC
>TRBJ1-1|-|TRBD1|TRBV28
CASSPDPQGADVAFF
TGTGCCAGCAGTCCCGACCCACAGGGGGCGGATGTAGCTTTCTTT
>TRBJ2-3|-|TRBD1|TRBV9
CASSTPPGQGRRDTQYF
TGTGCCAGCAGCACCCCCCCCGGACAGGGTAGGAGAGATACGCAGTATTTT
>TRBJ1-2|-|-|TRBV30
CAGKANYGYTF
TGTGCCGGTAAAGCTAACTATGGCTACACCTTC
>TRBJ2-2|-|TRBD1|TRBV9
CASSVGTGGVGELFF
TGTGCCAGCAGCGTTGGGACAGGGGGTGTCGGGGAGCTGTTTTTT
>TRBJ2-5|-|TRBD1|TRBV5-1
CASSFNPGQEETQYF
TGCGCCAGCAGCTTTAATCCGGGACAGGAAGAGACCCAGTACTTC
>TRBJ1-2|few|-|TRBV30
CAWSPAGTYYGTF
TGTGCCTGGAGCCCCGCCGGGACCTACTATGGCACCTTC
>TRBJ2-7|-|TRBD2|TRBV30
CAWSVVAGVGYEQYF
TGTGCCTGGAGTGTAGTGGCGGGAGTGGGTTACGAGCAGTACTTC
>TRBJ1-5|-|-|TRBV6-1
CASSEGQARNQPQHF
TGTGCCAGCAGTGAAGGACAGGCCAGGAACCAGCCCCAGCATTTT
>TRBJ1-1|few|-|TRBV20-1
CSASLHTEAFF
TGCAGTGCTAGTTTGCACACTGAAGCTTTCTTT
>TRBJ2-7|-|TRBD2|TRBV7-9
CASSFLPASGGPYEQYF
TGTGCCAGCAGCTTTCTCCCGGCCTCGGGAGGGCCCTACGAGCAGTACTTC
>TRBJ2-7|few|-|TRBV5-1
CASSFLPGDSYEQYF
TGCGCCAGCAGCTTCCTTCCGGGTGACTCCTACGAGCAGTACTTC
>TRBJ2-1|-|TRBD2|TRBV2
CASSEISWGLAGDEQFF
TGTGCCAGCAGTGAAATTAGTTGGGGACTAGCGGGAGATGAGCAGTTCTTC
>TRBJ1-4|few|-|TRBV6-6
CASSPHRRATNEKLFF
TGTGCCAGCAGTCCCCACAGGCGCGCAACTAATGAAAAACTGTTTTTT
>TRBJ2-5|-|TRBD2|TRBV28
CASGPSGTETQYF
TGTGCCAGCGGCCCTAGCGGGACCGAGACCCAGTACTTC
>TRBJ2-1|few|TRBD2|TRBV6-5
CASSSPGGNNEQFF
TGTGCCAGCAGTTCCCCGGGGGGGAACAATGAGCAGTTCTTC
>TRBJ1-5|few|-|TRBV18
CASSPTRENQPQHF
TGTGCCAGCTCACCTACCAGAGAAAATCAGCCCCAGCATTTT
>TRBJ2-5|-|-|TRBV28
CASIPPGAVRETQYF
TGTGCCAGCATACCGCCCGGCGCGGTACGGGAGACCCAGTACTTC
>TRBJ2-3|few|TRBD2|TRBV7-9
CASTASGRASSTDTQYF
TGTGCCAGCACGGCTAGCGGGAGGGCCTCGAGCACAGATACGCAGTATTTT
>TRBJ1-5|few|-|TRBV19
CASRLGFQQPQHF
TGTGCCAGTAGGTTGGGCTTCCAACAGCCCCAGCATTTT
>TRBJ2-2|-|-|TRBV15
CATSRDVRQSTGELFF
TGTGCCACCAGCAGAGATGTGCGGCAATCTACCGGGGAGCTGTTTTTT
>TRBJ1-4|-|TRBD1|TRBV6-1
CASSVWDSENEKLFF
TGTGCCAGCAGTGTTTGGGACAGCGAGAATGAAAAACTGTTTTTT
>TRBJ2-1|-|TRBD1|TRBV4-1
CASSQEGTGDNEQFF
TGCGCCAGCAGCCAAGAAGGGACAGGGGACAATGAGCAGTTCTTC
>TRBJ2-2|few|-|TRBV14
CASSQFTRDTGELFF
TGTGCCAGCAGCCAATTCACTAGGGACACCGGGGAGCTGTTTTTT
>TRBJ1-2|few|TRBD1|TRBV14
CASSPDRGSTTNYGYTF
TGTGCCAGCAGCCCTGACAGGGGGTCTACTACTAACTATGGCTACACCTTC
>TRBJ2-5|medium-sized|-|TRBV18
CASSPQYQETQYF
TGTGCCAGCTCACCCCAGTACCAAGAGACCCAGTACTTC
>TRBJ2-1|-|TRBD2|TRBV5-4
CASSGGLAGTYNEQFF
TGTGCCAGCAGCGGGGGACTAGCGGGGACCTACAATGAGCAGTTCTTC
>TRBJ2-7|-|-|TRBV5-4
CASSPASLSEQYF
TGTGCCAGCAGCCCTGCCAGTCTTTCAGAGCAGTACTTC
>TRBJ2-5|few|TRBD2|TRBV9
CASSPWSGKSLETQYF
TGTGCCAGCAGCCCATGGAGCGGGAAATCCCTGGAGACCCAGTACTTC
>TRBJ2-2|-|-|TRBV7-9
CASSLRSGELFF
TGTGCCAGCAGCCTCCGGTCCGGGGAGCTGTTTTTT
>TRBJ2-1|few|TRBD1|TRBV5-6
CASSRDRSYNEQFF
TGTGCCAGCAGCAGGGACAGGTCCTACAATGAGCAGTTCTTC
>TRBJ2-7|-|-|TRBV6-1
CASTQGFSYEQYF
TGTGCCAGCACCCAGGGTTTTTCCTACGAGCAGTACTTC
>TRBJ1-5|-|-|TRBV19
CASIQAGGNQPQHF
TGTGCCAGTATACAGGCCGGGGGCAATCAGCCCCAGCATTTT
>TRBJ2-2|-|-|TRBV5-1
CASSFDWTRAGELFF
TGCGCCAGCAGCTTCGATTGGACACGCGCCGGGGAGCTGTTTTTT
>TRBJ2-3|-|-|TRBV15
CATSRAGIFGDTQYF
TGTGCCACCAGCAGAGCCGGGATCTTCGGAGATACGCAGTATTTT